A selection of T cell receptor beta chains follows, all from one sample in a study of T cell repertoires in cytomegalovirus infection. TCRdb itself ran the reads through MiXCR, one entry per CDR3 protein. The table shows around 740,000 distinct CDR3 sequences, with under 40% occurring only once. The specimen sequenced was PBMCs. The source is a human donor in good health (CMV status not recorded). Some clones in this sample may be carry-over from other donors' samples. Both conserved end residues are part of each CDR3. A D gene is named only where the DNA matches it firmly. Not all rows give a size; the values are once, few, many and, for expanded clones, a class.

abundance	v_gene	j_gene	d_gene	CDR3aa	CDR3nt
many	TRBV14	TRBJ1-1	TRBD1	CASSQGDRVRGTEAFF	TGTGCCAGCAGCCAAGGAGACAGGGTAAGGGGCACTGAAGCTTTCTTT
-	TRBV27	TRBJ2-5	TRBD2	CASSLSGGERGETQYF	TGTGCCAGCAGTTTATCGGGGGGGGAGAGGGGAGAGACCCAGTACTTC
few	TRBV4-1	TRBJ2-7	-	CASSQVAEDSYEQYF	TGCGCCAGCAGCCAAGTAGCGGAGGACTCCTACGAGCAGTACTTC
-	TRBV20-1	TRBJ2-7	TRBD2	CSAPRRASGGPSSEQYF	TGCAGTGCTCCTCGCAGGGCTAGCGGGGGTCCCTCCTCCGAGCAGTACTTC
few	TRBV29-1	TRBJ1-2	-	CSATARTDYGYTF	TGCAGCGCCACCGCTCGGACAGACTATGGCTACACCTTC
-	TRBV28	TRBJ2-3	TRBD1	CASSFGTGNTDTQYF	TGTGCCAGCAGTTTCGGGACAGGGAACACAGATACGCAGTATTTT
few	TRBV5-1	TRBJ1-1	-	CASKLVMNTEAFF	TGCGCCAGCAAGTTAGTTATGAACACTGAAGCTTTCTTT
-	TRBV11-3	TRBJ1-4	TRBD1	CAVNSGGCVFF	TGTGCCGTCAATTCAGGGGGCTGTGTCTTTTTT
-	TRBV2	TRBJ1-5	TRBD1	CASRTRQGRRPQHF	TGTGCCAGCAGAACTCGACAGGGGCGACGGCCCCAGCATTTT
-	TRBV7-9	TRBJ2-7	-	CASSLMTEQYF	TGTGCCAGCAGCTTAATGACAGAGCAGTACTTC
-	TRBV6-5	TRBJ1-1	TRBD1	CASKREGSGGNTEAFF	TGTGCCAGCAAGAGAGAGGGTTCAGGGGGAAACACTGAAGCTTTCTTT
many	TRBV7-2	TRBJ1-1	TRBD1	CASSLEGGGSTEAFF	TGTGCCAGCAGCTTAGAAGGGGGCGGGAGCACTGAAGCTTTCTTT
few	TRBV20-1	TRBJ1-1	-	CSARQGNTEAFF	TGCAGTGCTAGGCAGGGGAACACTGAAGCTTTCTTT
-	TRBV6-2/TRBV6-3	TRBJ1-1	-	CASSYPTGAFF	TGTGCCAGCAGTTACCCCACAGGAGCTTTCTTT
-	TRBV7-1	TRBJ2-1	-	CASSADSSSYNEQFF	TGTGCCAGCAGCGCGGACAGCAGCTCCTACAATGAGCAGTTCTTC
-	TRBV27	TRBJ1-6	-	CASRLQSSYNSPLHF	TGTGCCAGCAGACTACAGAGCTCCTATAATTCACCCCTCCACTTT
many	TRBV12-3/TRBV12-4	TRBJ1-5	TRBD1	CASRTGQGDNQPQHF	TGTGCCAGCAGAACGGGACAGGGTGACAATCAGCCCCAGCATTTT
few	TRBV20-1	TRBJ2-7	TRBD2	CSALVSGSGKTYEQYF	TGCAGTGCTCTTGTGTCCGGTAGCGGGAAGACCTACGAGCAGTACTTC
-	TRBV5-6	TRBJ2-7	-	CASSRPSGEDEQYF	TGTGCCAGCAGCCGCCCGTCGGGGGAGGACGAGCAGTACTTC
-	TRBV6-1	TRBJ1-5	-	CASSEALPGDQPQHF	TGTGCCAGCAGTGAAGCGCTTCCAGGGGATCAGCCCCAGCATTTT
-	TRBV25-1	TRBJ2-3	-	CASSEWDTQYF	TGTGCCAGCAGTGAGTGGGATACGCAGTATTTT
-	TRBV18	TRBJ1-1	TRBD1	CASSPITGGSTEAFF	TGTGCCAGCTCACCAATTACAGGGGGCAGTACTGAAGCTTTCTTT
-	TRBV29-1	TRBJ2-7	TRBD2	CSVSAGELTYEQYF	TGCAGCGTCTCAGCGGGAGAACTTACTTACGAGCAGTACTTC
many	TRBV10-3	TRBJ1-1	-	CAISRGSEAFF	TGTGCCATCAGCCGGGGGTCTGAAGCTTTCTTT
-	TRBV28	TRBJ2-1	TRBD1	CASSLFLTGRGNEQFF	TGTGCCAGCAGTTTATTCCTGACAGGGCGAGGGAATGAGCAGTTCTTC
once	TRBV6-8	TRBJ1-2	-	CASRELTNYGYTF	TGTGCCAGCAGGGAACTGACTAACTATGGCTACACCTTC
-	TRBV6-4	TRBJ1-5	TRBD1	CASSRGQEVLGNQPQHF	TGTGCCAGCAGCAGGGGGCAAGAGGTTTTGGGCAATCAGCCCCAGCATTTT
-	TRBV20-1	TRBJ2-7	TRBD2	CSGTGTSGRSVYEQYF	TGCAGTGGAACCGGGACTAGCGGGAGATCGGTCTACGAGCAGTACTTC
-	TRBV19	TRBJ1-5	-	CASSIRTAGNQPQHF	TGTGCCAGTAGTATTCGCACGGCGGGCAATCAGCCCCAGCATTTT
-	TRBV4-1	TRBJ1-1	-	CASSQDHGADIEAFF	TGCGCCAGCAGCCAAGACCACGGGGCCGATATTGAAGCTTTCTTT
-	TRBV28	TRBJ2-1	TRBD1	CASSLGAGGRKQFF	TGTGCCAGCAGTTTGGGGGCAGGGGGAAGGAAGCAGTTCTTC
many	TRBV7-9	TRBJ2-7	TRBD2	CASSPAGEPPSKYF	TGTGCCAGCAGCCCCGCGGGGGAACCCCCTTCTAAGTACTTC
-	TRBV6-6	TRBJ2-7	TRBD1	CASKIRDSSYEQYF	TGTGCCAGCAAGATCCGGGACAGCTCCTACGAGCAGTACTTC
-	TRBV5-1	TRBJ1-1	-	CASSLESGSTEAFF	TGCGCCAGCAGCTTGGAGTCCGGGTCCACTGAAGCTTTCTTT
-	TRBV28	TRBJ1-1	-	CASNRATGANTEAFF	TGTGCCAGCAACCGGGCCACCGGAGCGAACACTGAAGCTTTCTTT
many	TRBV7-2	TRBJ2-7	-	CASSKGYEQYF	TGTGCCAGCAGCAAGGGGTACGAGCAGTACTTC
-	TRBV6-6	TRBJ1-1	TRBD1	CASNLDRGSTEAFF	TGTGCCAGCAATTTGGACAGGGGCTCCACTGAAGCTTTCTTT
many	TRBV28	TRBJ2-3	TRBD1	CASSLYLGTGRTDTQYF	TGTGCCAGCAGTTTGTATCTCGGGACAGGGAGGACAGATACGCAGTATTTT
few	TRBV7-6	TRBJ2-1	TRBD2	CASSLEEGSGIRDEQFF	TGTGCCAGCAGCTTAGAGGAGGGTAGCGGGATTAGGGATGAGCAGTTCTTC
-	TRBV12-3/TRBV12-4	TRBJ2-3	TRBD2	CASRSRLAGGPDTQYF	TGTGCCAGCAGATCCCGACTAGCGGGGGGGCCTGATACGCAGTATTTT
many	TRBV7-2	TRBJ2-1	TRBD1	CASSSWTGNLNEQFF	TGTGCCAGCAGCTCCTGGACAGGGAACCTCAATGAGCAGTTCTTC
few	TRBV7-9	TRBJ1-2	-	CASSPDRGGFNYGYTF	TGTGCCAGCAGCCCCGATCGGGGGGGGTTTAACTATGGCTACACCTTC
many	TRBV7-2	TRBJ2-3	-	CASSLKTLGGDTQYF	TGTGCCAGCAGCTTAAAAACCCTAGGCGGAGATACGCAGTATTTT
-	TRBV20-1	TRBJ1-5	-	CSAPPGGVDSNQPQHF	TGCAGTGCCCCGCCCGGTGGGGTAGATAGCAATCAGCCCCAGCATTTT
-	TRBV6-5	TRBJ1-2	TRBD1	CASSFGQGVGYTF	TGTGCCAGCAGTTTTGGACAGGGCGTTGGCTACACCTTC
-	TRBV11-2	TRBJ1-1	-	CASSFRSNTEAFF	TGTGCCAGCAGCTTTCGCTCCAACACTGAAGCTTTCTTT
-	TRBV6-2/TRBV6-3	TRBJ2-7	-	CASGRDHPYEQYF	TGTGCCAGCGGTCGGGACCACCCCTACGAGCAGTACTTC
few	TRBV24-1	TRBJ1-5	-	CATSDLQGRGLNQPQHF	TGTGCCACCAGTGATTTGCAGGGCAGGGGTCTTAATCAGCCCCAGCATTTT
many	TRBV7-8	TRBJ1-4	-	CAVPGTGEKLFF	TGTGCCGTACCCGGGACTGGCGAAAAACTGTTTTTT
few	TRBV5-6	TRBJ1-5	-	CASSPSGPPSDQPQHF	TGTGCCAGCAGCCCAAGCGGGCCCCCTTCAGATCAGCCCCAGCATTTT
-	TRBV5-1	TRBJ1-4	TRBD1	CASSAGTGGSNEKLFF	TGCGCCAGCAGCGCCGGGACAGGGGGCTCTAATGAAAAACTGTTTTTT
-	TRBV7-9	TRBJ2-2	-	CASTFTSVGELFF	TGTGCCAGCACCTTCACTAGTGTCGGGGAGCTGTTTTTT
-	TRBV19	TRBJ2-1	-	CASSMDRAGEETQFF	TGTGCCAGTAGTATGGACAGGGCGGGAGAAGAGACCCAGTTCTTC
-	TRBV7-9	TRBJ2-3	-	CASSGRSGAARTDTQYF	TGTGCCAGCAGCGGCCGGAGTGGAGCGGCCCGCACAGATACGCAGTATTTT
few	TRBV28	TRBJ1-5	-	CASHPNLDGSNQPQHF	TGTGCCAGCCACCCGAACCTGGACGGAAGCAATCAGCCCCAGCATTTT